This T cell receptor (beta chain) was sequenced for a study of blood T cells in healthy people across ages. Ten milliliters of peripheral blood were drawn from each donor into EDTA-treated tubes. A second PCR, run for roughly 7 to 12 cycles, used a sample-barcoded 5' primer plus a J-beta primer mix. TCRdb analysed the 5' RACE reads with MiXCR anew, one entry per CDR3 protein. Counted here are around 1,500,000 distinct CDR3 sequences, roughly 30% occurring once; the ten biggest clones make up 6.5% to 8.5%. In the case of this clonotype: One base away lies a much larger clone, so this may be a sequencing read error.

The CDR3 totals 12 residues. The germline CDR1 and CDR2 sequences are SGHRS and YFSETQ. The V gene lost 2 bases and the J gene lost 12 bases, with 12 bases spanning the gap. This receptor was identified in a woman aged 25 to 39 in good health. Sequencing was carried out using blood. The chain has TRBV5-1 and TRBJ2-1, with D unresolved. CDR3 protein: CASSFLGDVQFF. For the CDR3, the DNA is TGCGCCAGCAGCTTTCTGGGCGATGTGCAGTTCTTC.